This passage covers 9 T cell receptor beta chains from one sample sequenced in a study of CD8 T cells in ankylosing spondylitis. The study's findings and limits: Seemingly characteristic of ankylosing spondylitis blood was a TCR beta motif consisting of several highly homologous variants.

These receptors have no identified antigens. TCRdb analysed the 5' RACE reads with MiXCR anew, one entry per CDR3 protein. In the table there are some 240,000 distinct CDR3 sequences, around 7.9% of which are singletons. The sequencing sample was made of blood, either unsorted or a sorted T cell fraction (not recorded which). The source is a male donor with ankylosing spondylitis.

This clonotype showed up many times. This chain uses TRBV4-2 with TRBJ2-7; D is possibly TRBD2 (6 bases). Germline CDR1 and CDR2: LGHNA and YNFKEQ. The CDR3 consists of 15 residues. V lost 3 bases to trimming and J lost 3 bases, with 15 bases between them. CDR3 sequence: CASSQGEEGDYEQYF. CDR3 sequence (DNA): TGTGCCAGCAGCCAGGGGGAGGAGGGTGACTACGAGCAGTACTTC.

At least ten counts were recorded for this clonotype. The chain carries TRBV7-9 and TRBJ2-2, with D perhaps matching TRBD1 (6 bases). This CDR3 is 16 amino acids long. Germline V gene lookup returns CDR1 SEHNR and CDR2 FQNEAQ (reference sequence). With 6 bases removed from V and 0 bases from J, the gap between germline ends came to 14 bases. CDR3 in amino acids: CASSPTTGANTGELFF. CDR3 bases: TGTGCCAGCAGTCCGACGACAGGCGCGAACACCGGGGAGCTGTTTTTT.

This clonotype was seen at least ten times. This chain uses TRBV12-3 or TRBV12-4 with TRBJ1-4; D is unresolved. The CDR3 loop spans 12 amino acids. The germline V and J ends were trimmed by 4 bases and 8 bases, with 8 bases remaining between them. The DNA of the CDR3 is TGTGCCAGCAGTTCGACCGCGGAAAAACTGTTTTTT. The encoded protein is CASSSTAEKLFF.

The rearrangement links TRBV15 to TRBJ1-2; a weak D match, TRBD1 (5 bases). The CDR3 has 14 residues. Trimming cost V 2 bases and J 8 bases, with 15 bases left between them. Germline CDR1 is LNHNV and CDR2 is YYDKDF (reference sequence). The CDR3: CATSRTGTIGGYTF. DNA for the CDR3: TGTGCCACCAGCAGAACCGGGACTATTGGAGGCTACACCTTC.

This clonotype was detected ten times or more. The rearrangement links TRBV5-8 to TRBJ2-7; D remains unclear. The CDR3 spans 14 residues. V lost 0 bases to trimming and J lost 6 bases, with 13 bases between them. CDR1 and CDR2 from the germline V gene are SGHTS and YDEGEE. The CDR3 coding sequence is TGTGCCAGCAGCTTGGTGGCAGAATGGTCCGAGCAGTACTTC. Translated: CASSLVAEWSEQYF.

This clonotype was seen many times. This chain connects TRBV5-6 to TRBJ1-2; no reliable D call. Germline V gene lookup returns CDR1 SGHDT and CDR2 YYEEEE. This CDR3 region has 13 residues. V was cut by 4 bases and J by 4 bases, with 11 bases left in between. The CDR3 DNA reads TGTGCCAGCAGCCCATTCAACTCCTATGGCTACACCTTC. It yields the protein CASSPFNSYGYTF.

J is TRBJ2-7 and V is TRBV6-2 or TRBV6-3, with D perhaps TRBD1 or TRBD2 (5 bases each). The CDR3 sequence is 15 residues long. Germline V CDR1 and CDR2: MNHEY, SVGEGT. V was pared by 4 bases and J by 0 bases, with 13 bases between. The CDR3 here is CASSSLGTYSYEQYF. The CDR3, as DNA: TGTGCCAGCAGTTCGCTGGGGACCTACTCCTACGAGCAGTACTTC.

J is TRBJ2-7 and V is TRBV7-2; D unclear. The CDR3 loop spans 14 amino acids. The V end lost 1 base, the J end lost 2 bases, and 9 bases lay between the germline ends. CDR1 and CDR2 (germline): SGHTA, FQGNSA. CDR3: CASSLGEGPYEQYF. CDR3 nucleotide sequence: TGTGCCAGCAGCTTAGGAGAAGGCCCCTACGAGCAGTACTTC. The full variable domain, rest sourced from reference TRBV7-2 and TRBJ2-7, is GAGVSQSPSNKVTEKGKDVELRCDPISGHTALYWYRQSLGQGLEFLIYFQGNSAPDKSGLPSDRFSAERTGGSVSTLTIQRTQQEDSAVYLCASSLGEGPYEQYFGPGTRLTVT.

Many counts were recorded for this clonotype. This sequence joins TRBV6-6 and TRBJ1-1; 7 bases align to TRBD1. Germline V gene sequence: CDR1 MNHNY, CDR2 SVGAGI (reference sequence). CDR3 length: 12 amino acids. The junction had 4 bases not matched to a gene; V was cut back by 6 bases and J by 6 bases. CDR3 sequence: CASRTGIAEAFF. The CDR3 DNA reads as TGTGCCAGCAGGACAGGGATCGCTGAAGCTTTCTTT.